These 26 T cell receptor beta chains originate from one sample sequenced in a study of identifying expanded T cells in peripheral blood. The data were produced by immunoSEQ multiplex PCR, yet TCRdb's version contains in-frame clones alone and is incomplete. The top ten clones hold 16% of a sample with approximately 100,000 clones, around nine tenths of them seen once. The source material was blood. Every receptor here comes from a person aged 18-70 years in good health.

The rearrangement joins TRBV6-6 to TRBJ2-5; D remains unclear. The ends were cut back, 8 bases at V and 1 base at J, with 14 bases in the middle. This CDR3 region has 14 residues. The germline V gene has CDR1 MNHNY and CDR2 SVGAGI (reference sequence). The chain's CDR3 is CASAPLGLQETQYF. The CDR3, as DNA: TGTGCCAGCGCCCCTCTGGGTCTCCAAGAGACCCAGTACTTC.

The chain joins TRBV4-3 to TRBJ2-1; unclear D gene. The V end was cut by 0 bases, the J end by 3 bases, with 12 bases between. The CDR3 is made up of 16 amino acids. CDR1 LGHNA and CDR2 YSLEER come from the germline V gene. Here the CDR3 reads CASSQEIGNYYNEQFF. The CDR3 nucleotides read TGCGCCAGCAGCCAAGAAATCGGCAACTACTACAATGAGCAGTTCTTC.

The sample holds one count of this clone. The chain employs TRBV7-9 and TRBJ2-2, with 7 bases lining up with TRBD1. Germline V lookup: CDR1 SEHNR, CDR2 FQNEAQ (reference sequence). After removal of 3 bases from V and 1 base from J, the junction contained 11 bases not matched to a gene. The length of the CDR3 is 18 residues. The CDR3 region has the DNA TGTGCCAGCAGCTTCCGGACGACAGGGAGTTGGAACACCGGGGAGCTGTTTTTT. As protein: CASSFRTTGSWNTGELFF.

The CDR3 nucleotides are TGTGCCAGCAGCTCGGACAGGGGAGGTGGCTACACCTTC. Its translation is CASSSDRGGGYTF. The chain combines TRBV7-2 with TRBJ1-2; TRBD1 matches at 9 bases. CDR1 and CDR2 from the germline V gene are SGHTA and FQGNSA. The junction had 4 bases not matched to a gene; V was cut back by 4 bases and J by 7 bases. This CDR3 is built from 13 residues.

The chain has TRBV30 and TRBJ2-5, with D possibly being TRBD1 (6 bases). The J call is uncertain, as TRBJ2-7 better fits the DNA end. The CDR3 length is 14 residues. CDR1 and CDR2 (germline): GTSNPN, SVGIG (reference sequence). The CDR3 reads CAWSVPAGAYEQYF. CDR3 sequence (DNA): TGTGCCTGGAGTGTACCCGCAGGGGCCTACGAGCAGTACTTC.

The gene calls are TRBV9 and TRBJ1-2; 9 bases fit TRBD1. Germline trimming cut 0 bases from V and 8 bases from J; bases unmatched to any gene: 2. This CDR3 is 13 amino acids long. CDR1 and CDR2 (germline): SGDLS, YYNGEE. The CDR3 nucleotides are TGTGCCAGCAGCGTAGGGGACAGGGTAGGCTACACCTTC. Its translation: CASSVGDRVGYTF. The full variable domain, with the rest looked up from reference TRBV9 and TRBJ1-2, is DSGVTQTPKHLITATGQRVTLRCSPRSGDLSVYWYQQSLDQGLQFLIQYYNGEERAKGNILERFSAQQFPDLHSELNLSSLELGDSALYFCASSVGDRVGYTFGSGTRLTVV.

The chain links TRBV5-4 to TRBJ1-6, with D maybe TRBD1 (5 bases). CDR3 size: 15 residues. The ends were cut back, 0 bases at V and 8 bases at J, with 12 bases in the middle. The germline V gene has CDR1 SGHNT and CDR2 YYREEE (reference sequence). The CDR3 DNA reads as TGTGCCAGCAGCTTGGATTCGGGGACCCATTCACCCCTCCACTTT. Translation: CASSLDSGTHSPLHF.

The chain uses TRBV6-5 and TRBJ2-7; unclear D gene. This CDR3 has 13 residues. The germline V gene has CDR1 MNHEY and CDR2 SVGAGI. Trimming shortened V by 6 bases and J by 1 base, and 10 bases separated the two germline ends. In DNA form, the CDR3 reads TGTGCCAGCAGCCCCGACACGTCCTACGAGCAGTACTTC. Encoded protein: CASSPDTSYEQYF.

The CDR3 sequence is CATSRGPTGNTEAFF. In DNA form, the CDR3 reads TGTGCCACCAGCAGAGGTCCCACAGGGAACACTGAAGCTTTCTTT. The J gene is TRBJ1-1, the V gene TRBV15; weak D call: TRBD1 (5 bases). V was pared by 1 base and J by 1 base, with 10 bases between. The CDR3 covers 15 residues. Per the germline V gene, CDR1 is LNHNV and CDR2 is YYDKDF (reference sequence).

The genes are TRBV4-3 and TRBJ1-1, with 7 bases matching TRBD1. CDR1 and CDR2 (germline): LGHNA, YSLEER. The CDR3 consists of 14 residues. Losses at the gene ends were 4 bases for V and 1 base for J; bases not matched to a gene: 3. CDR3 loop: CASSRGQTNTEAFF. In nucleotides, the CDR3 is TGCGCCAGCAGCCGGGGACAGACGAACACTGAAGCTTTCTTT.

The V and J genes are TRBV19 and TRBJ1-4; 7 bases map to TRBD1. The V gene's germline CDR1 is LNHDA and CDR2 SQIVND (reference sequence). V shed 6 bases and J 5 bases; nucleotides not matched to a gene: 6. The CDR3 spans 14 residues. DNA of the CDR3: TGTGCCAGTAGGGACGACAGGGCAAATGAAAAACTGTTTTTT. Translated: CASRDDRANEKLFF. The full variable domain, completed using reference TRBV19 and TRBJ1-4, is DGGITQSPKYLFRKEGQNVTLSCEQNLNHDAMYWYRQDPGQGLRLIYYSQIVNDFQKGDIAEGYSVSREKKESFPLTVTSAQKNPTAFYLCASRDDRANEKLFFGSGTQLSVL.

The J gene is TRBJ1-5, the V gene TRBV2; 10 nucleotides align to TRBD1. The length of the CDR3 is 15 residues. Germline assignment: CDR1 SNHLY and CDR2 FYNNEI. V shed 1 base, J shed 5 bases, and the junction held 2 bases outside the gene matches. CDR3 amino acids: CASSEGGTGDQPQHF. The CDR3 DNA reads TGTGCCAGCAGTGAAGGCGGGACAGGGGATCAGCCCCAGCATTTT.

The J gene is TRBJ2-3, the V gene TRBV7-6; D remains unclear. V was pared by 3 bases and J by 4 bases, with 11 bases between. The CDR3 is 14 residues long. Germline loops: CDR1 SGHVS, CDR2 FNYEAQ. This CDR3 reads CASSLASVSDTQYF. The CDR3 bases are TGTGCCAGCAGCTTGGCCTCGGTCTCAGATACGCAGTATTTT.

The V and J genes are TRBV18 and TRBJ1-1, with D uncertain. This CDR3 region has 14 residues. Trimming stripped 2 bases from V and 6 bases from J, with 13 bases between. Germline values: CDR1 KGHSH, CDR2 LQKENI. CDR3 sequence: CASSPEEPTSEAFF. The DNA for the CDR3 is TGTGCCAGCTCACCAGAGGAACCAACCTCTGAAGCTTTCTTT.

V is TRBV7-2 and J is TRBJ2-6, with 8 bases matching TRBD2. V was clipped by 4 bases and J by 2 bases; unmatched bases: 4. The CDR3 is made up of 16 amino acids. Germline V gene lookup returns CDR1 SGHTA and CDR2 FQGNSA. CDR3 in DNA: TGTGCCAGCAGCTCCGGACTAGCTGCTGGGGCCAACGTCCTGACTTTC. This codes for CASSSGLAAGANVLTF.

The chain combines TRBV6-1 with TRBJ2-5; possibly TRBD1 or TRBD2 for D (5 bases each). The CDR3 has 16 amino acids. Trimming removed 4 bases at V and 4 bases at J, with 19 bases between. Germline V lookup: CDR1 MNHNS, CDR2 SASEGT. CDR3 DNA sequence: TGTGCCAGCAGTGGAAACGGGGCCCTTCGGGGAGAGACCCAGTACTTC. Translated: CASSGNGALRGETQYF.

This rearrangement joins TRBV10-3 to TRBJ2-3; 12 bases fit TRBD2. V dropped 3 bases and J dropped 4; count of bases not matched to a gene: 8. The germline CDR1 and CDR2 sequences are ENHRY and SYGVKD. There are 17 residues in the CDR3. Here the CDR3 DNA reads TGTGCCATCAGTGAACACGGACTAGCGGGGAGTGCAGATACGCAGTATTTT. Protein product: CAISEHGLAGSADTQYF.

This chain joins TRBV4-3 and TRBJ1-1; 7 nucleotides match TRBD1. The CDR3 has 17 residues. Germline CDR1 reads LGHNA; CDR2 reads YSLEER. Trimming removed 0 bases from V and 4 bases from J; junction bases left unmatched: 11. The CDR3, as DNA: TGCGCCAGCAGCCAAGATTTAGTAGGGGGCGCGGGCACTGAAGCTTTCTTT. This codes for CASSQDLVGGAGTEAFF.

As to this clone: Other DNA sequences from this sample encode an identical CDR3 as well. The chain uses TRBV7-9 and TRBJ2-7; 8 nucleotides line up with TRBD1. V lost 5 bases and J lost 2; bases outside the gene matches: 5. This CDR3 region has 14 residues. The germline V gene encodes CDR1 SEHNR and CDR2 FQNEAQ (reference sequence). The CDR3 DNA is TGTGCCAGCAGCCTGACAGGGGTGACCTACGAGCAGTACTTC. As protein: CASSLTGVTYEQYF.

The chain has TRBV7-2 and TRBJ2-2; 9 bases line up with TRBD2. Germline V gene data show CDR1 as SGHTA and CDR2 as FQGNSA. The CDR3 is made up of 15 amino acids. V lost 6 bases and J lost 6; bases outside the gene matches: 8. The CDR3 nucleotides read TGTGCCAGCAGTAGGCTAGCGGGGATCCCCGGGGAGCTGTTTTTT. Protein product: CASSRLAGIPGELFF.

This clone was detected only a few times. The V and J genes are TRBV19 and TRBJ1-2; unclear D gene. The CDR3 is 14 amino acids. CDR1 LNHDA and CDR2 SQIVND come from the germline V gene (reference sequence). With 8 bases removed from V and 2 bases from J, the gap between germline ends came to 15 bases. CDR3 sequence reads: CASLPPELNYGYTF. The CDR3, as DNA: TGTGCCAGTCTTCCCCCTGAATTGAACTATGGCTACACCTTC.

This clone has just one count. The V and J genes are TRBV6-6 and TRBJ1-2, with D perhaps TRBD1 (5 bases). Germline CDR1 reads MNHNY; CDR2 reads SVGAGI (reference sequence). V gave up 0 bases and J gave up 6 bases, with 11 bases separating them. There are 14 residues in the CDR3. CDR3 coding DNA: TGTGCCAGCAGTTACTCCCCAGGGTCTAATGGCTACACCTTC. Its translation: CASSYSPGSNGYTF.

This chain joins TRBV4-2 and TRBJ2-3; 8 bases align to TRBD2. V shed 0 bases, J shed 3 bases, and the junction held 2 bases outside the gene matches. The CDR3 extends over 15 amino acids. Germline V CDR1 and CDR2: LGHNA, YNFKEQ. CDR3 in amino acids: CASSQEGGGTDTQYF. The CDR3 nucleotides read TGTGCCAGCAGCCAAGAGGGCGGGGGGACAGATACGCAGTATTTT.

The chain recombines TRBV7-2 with TRBJ1-2; tentative D call: TRBD1 (6 bases). The CDR3 is made up of 14 amino acids. The germline V gene encodes CDR1 SGHTA and CDR2 FQGNSA. Trimming pared 2 bases from V and 7 bases from J, leaving 14 bases between. CDR3: CASSLSPGEGGYTF. CDR3 nucleotide sequence: TGTGCCAGCAGCTTATCCCCAGGGGAGGGTGGCTACACCTTC.

The chain combines TRBV7-2 with TRBJ2-3, with D unclear. The ends were cut back, 1 base at V and 6 bases at J, with 5 bases in the middle. There are 12 residues in the CDR3. Germline V gene sequence: CDR1 SGHTA, CDR2 FQGNSA. This chain's CDR3 is CASSLVGDTQYF. CDR3 nucleotide sequence: TGTGCCAGCAGCTTAGTCGGGGATACGCAGTATTTT.

The gene calls are TRBV6-1 and TRBJ1-1, with 8 bases matching TRBD1. CDR3 length: 15 amino acids. Germline trimming cut 6 bases from V and 1 base from J; bases unmatched to any gene: 7. Germline V CDR1 and CDR2: MNHNS, SASEGT. CDR3 residues: CASSTIGTGNTEAFF. The DNA of the CDR3 is TGTGCCAGCAGCACTATTGGGACAGGGAACACTGAAGCTTTCTTT.